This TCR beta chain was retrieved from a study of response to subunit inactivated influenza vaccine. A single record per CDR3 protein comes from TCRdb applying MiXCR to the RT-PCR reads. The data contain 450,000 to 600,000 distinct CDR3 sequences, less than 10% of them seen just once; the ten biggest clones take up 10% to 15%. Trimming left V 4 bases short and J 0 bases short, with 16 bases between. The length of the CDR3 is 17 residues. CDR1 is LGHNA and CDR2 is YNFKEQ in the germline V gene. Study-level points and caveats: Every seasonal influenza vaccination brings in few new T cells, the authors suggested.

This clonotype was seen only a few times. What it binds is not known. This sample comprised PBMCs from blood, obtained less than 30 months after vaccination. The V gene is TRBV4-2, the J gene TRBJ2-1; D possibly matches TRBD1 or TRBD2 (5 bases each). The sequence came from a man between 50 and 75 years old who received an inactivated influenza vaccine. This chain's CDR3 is CASSLHRDPNSYNEQFF. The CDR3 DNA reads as TGTGCCAGCAGCCTCCACCGGGACCCAAACTCCTACAATGAGCAGTTCTTC.